This entry lists 6 T cell receptor beta chains sequenced from one sample in a study of OX40 agonist ivuxolimab in advanced cancers. Produced via immunoSEQ multiplex PCR; TCRdb's table is partial and in-frame only. Here the sample spans about 57,000 clones, over 80% being singletons. The source was CD4+ or CD8+ T cells sorted from blood, collected in a trial of the OX40 agonist ivuxolimab. Receptor source: an adult with an advanced solid tumor such as melanoma, head and neck, liver or kidney cancer.

The gene calls are TRBV7-3 and TRBJ2-1; the D gene is possibly TRBD2 (8 bases). Trimming took off 5 bases at V and 8 bases at J, with 19 bases between the two ends. The CDR3 is made up of 15 amino acids. The germline V gene has CDR1 SGHTA and CDR2 FQGTGA. The CDR3 nucleotides read TGTGCCAGCAGCCCGACAGGGCGGGGGGCCGATGAGCAGTTCTTC. Its translation: CASSPTGRGADEQFF.

This clone was observed a single time. CDR3 sequence (DNA): TGCAGTGCTAGGGTATGGGAGACCCAGTACTTC. This sequence encodes CSARVWETQYF. The chain joins TRBV20-1 to TRBJ2-5; D unclear. This CDR3 has 11 residues. Germline V gives CDR1 DFQATT, CDR2 SNEGSKA (reference sequence). V gave up 3 bases and J gave up 5 bases, with 7 bases separating them.

In DNA form, the CDR3 reads TGTGCCAGCAGCTTAGCCCGGACGCCTCCTGGAAACACCATATATTTT. Translated: CASSLARTPPGNTIYF. The chain recombines TRBV11-2 with TRBJ1-3; D remains unclear. Germline V gene sequence: CDR1 SGHAT, CDR2 FQNNGV. CDR3 length equals 16 residues. Deletions cut 1 base from V and 2 bases from J, with 12 bases between.

The V and J genes are TRBV28 and TRBJ1-2; D remains unclear. There are 11 residues in the CDR3. V lost 8 bases and J lost 5, with 9 bases in between. Germline values: CDR1 MDHEN, CDR2 SYDVKM. The CDR3 is CASLETYGYTF. CDR3 DNA: TGTGCCAGCTTGGAAACGTATGGCTACACCTTC.

The V call is TRBV28, the J call TRBJ1-2; 7 bases map to TRBD1. CDR3 length: 14 amino acids. Germline V lookup: CDR1 MDHEN, CDR2 SYDVKM. J lost 4 bases, V lost 1 base, and 3 bases had no gene match. Here the CDR3 DNA reads TGTGCCAGCAGTTTATTCCGGGACAGCTATGGCTACACCTTC. It is translated as CASSLFRDSYGYTF.

The chain employs TRBV30 and TRBJ1-5, with 9 bases identical to TRBD1. Germline values: CDR1 GTSNPN, CDR2 SVGIG (reference sequence). The CDR3 is 13 amino acids. V shed 5 bases, J shed 5 bases, and the junction held 4 bases outside the gene matches. The CDR3 bases are TGTGCCTGGGATACAGGGGGCTATCAGCCCCAGCATTTT. Its translation is CAWDTGGYQPQHF.